The 5 T cell receptor beta chains listed next were all sequenced from one sample in a study of T cell repertoires in cytomegalovirus infection. Using its own MiXCR run on the reads, TCRdb lists one record per CDR3 protein. This table has 200,000 to 250,000 distinct CDR3 sequences, roughly 20% appearing once. Sequencing used CD8+ T cells from PBMCs. The source of these receptors is a human donor in good health (CMV status not recorded). Some clones in this sample may be carry-over from other donors' samples.

This clonotype was seen a handful of times. The V call is TRBV20-1, the J call TRBJ2-2; D remains unclear. The V end was cut by 0 bases, the J end by 7 bases, with 9 bases between. Germline V gene data show CDR1 as DFQATT and CDR2 as SNEGSKA (reference sequence). The CDR3 contains 13 residues. CDR3 nucleotides: TGCAGTGCTAGAGATTGGAACGTCGGGGAGCTGTTTTTT. Its translation is CSARDWNVGELFF.

The chain employs TRBV19 and TRBJ2-7; D is possibly TRBD1 or TRBD2 (5 bases each). V was pared by 11 bases and J by 2 bases, with 19 bases between. Germline V gene data show CDR1 as LNHDA and CDR2 as SQIVND (reference sequence). This CDR3 spans 14 amino acids. This CDR3 reads CAAGPGKQAYEQYF. CDR3 bases: TGTGCCGCCGGGCCGGGGAAACAGGCCTACGAGCAGTACTTC.

Ten or more counts support this clonotype. The chain recombines TRBV19 with TRBJ2-7; D not resolved. CDR1 and CDR2 (germline): LNHDA, SQIVND (reference sequence). V lost 5 bases to trimming and J lost 3 bases, with 11 bases between them. This CDR3 comprises 13 residues. CDR3 sequence: CASSFGPHYEQYF. The CDR3 coding sequence is TGTGCCAGTAGTTTCGGACCGCACTACGAGCAGTACTTC.

This clonotype was seen at least ten times. The chain recombines TRBV7-9 with TRBJ2-1; TRBD2 is a possible D gene (6 bases). Germline V gives CDR1 SEHNR, CDR2 FQNEAQ (reference sequence). This CDR3 contains 15 residues. Trimming pared 2 bases from V and 8 bases from J, leaving 16 bases between. CDR3 loop: CASSLSGLPWDEQFF. CDR3 coding DNA: TGTGCCAGCAGCTTATCTGGACTACCCTGGGATGAGCAGTTCTTC.

This clonotype was detected a few times. This chain connects TRBV7-8 to TRBJ1-1; no clear D. Per germline, CDR1 SGHVS and CDR2 FQNEAQ. V dropped 0 bases and J dropped 4 bases, with 9 bases sitting between them. This CDR3 has 14 amino acids. The CDR3 here is CASSLAVQFTEAFF. The CDR3 bases are TGTGCCAGCAGCTTAGCAGTACAGTTCACTGAAGCTTTCTTT. The whole variable domain, filled in from reference TRBV7-8 and TRBJ1-1, reads GAGVSQSPRYKVAKRGQDVALRCDPISGHVSLFWYQQALGQGPEFLTYFQNEAQLDKSGLPSDRFFAERPEGSVSTLKIQRTQQEDSAVYLCASSLAVQFTEAFFGQGTRLTVV.